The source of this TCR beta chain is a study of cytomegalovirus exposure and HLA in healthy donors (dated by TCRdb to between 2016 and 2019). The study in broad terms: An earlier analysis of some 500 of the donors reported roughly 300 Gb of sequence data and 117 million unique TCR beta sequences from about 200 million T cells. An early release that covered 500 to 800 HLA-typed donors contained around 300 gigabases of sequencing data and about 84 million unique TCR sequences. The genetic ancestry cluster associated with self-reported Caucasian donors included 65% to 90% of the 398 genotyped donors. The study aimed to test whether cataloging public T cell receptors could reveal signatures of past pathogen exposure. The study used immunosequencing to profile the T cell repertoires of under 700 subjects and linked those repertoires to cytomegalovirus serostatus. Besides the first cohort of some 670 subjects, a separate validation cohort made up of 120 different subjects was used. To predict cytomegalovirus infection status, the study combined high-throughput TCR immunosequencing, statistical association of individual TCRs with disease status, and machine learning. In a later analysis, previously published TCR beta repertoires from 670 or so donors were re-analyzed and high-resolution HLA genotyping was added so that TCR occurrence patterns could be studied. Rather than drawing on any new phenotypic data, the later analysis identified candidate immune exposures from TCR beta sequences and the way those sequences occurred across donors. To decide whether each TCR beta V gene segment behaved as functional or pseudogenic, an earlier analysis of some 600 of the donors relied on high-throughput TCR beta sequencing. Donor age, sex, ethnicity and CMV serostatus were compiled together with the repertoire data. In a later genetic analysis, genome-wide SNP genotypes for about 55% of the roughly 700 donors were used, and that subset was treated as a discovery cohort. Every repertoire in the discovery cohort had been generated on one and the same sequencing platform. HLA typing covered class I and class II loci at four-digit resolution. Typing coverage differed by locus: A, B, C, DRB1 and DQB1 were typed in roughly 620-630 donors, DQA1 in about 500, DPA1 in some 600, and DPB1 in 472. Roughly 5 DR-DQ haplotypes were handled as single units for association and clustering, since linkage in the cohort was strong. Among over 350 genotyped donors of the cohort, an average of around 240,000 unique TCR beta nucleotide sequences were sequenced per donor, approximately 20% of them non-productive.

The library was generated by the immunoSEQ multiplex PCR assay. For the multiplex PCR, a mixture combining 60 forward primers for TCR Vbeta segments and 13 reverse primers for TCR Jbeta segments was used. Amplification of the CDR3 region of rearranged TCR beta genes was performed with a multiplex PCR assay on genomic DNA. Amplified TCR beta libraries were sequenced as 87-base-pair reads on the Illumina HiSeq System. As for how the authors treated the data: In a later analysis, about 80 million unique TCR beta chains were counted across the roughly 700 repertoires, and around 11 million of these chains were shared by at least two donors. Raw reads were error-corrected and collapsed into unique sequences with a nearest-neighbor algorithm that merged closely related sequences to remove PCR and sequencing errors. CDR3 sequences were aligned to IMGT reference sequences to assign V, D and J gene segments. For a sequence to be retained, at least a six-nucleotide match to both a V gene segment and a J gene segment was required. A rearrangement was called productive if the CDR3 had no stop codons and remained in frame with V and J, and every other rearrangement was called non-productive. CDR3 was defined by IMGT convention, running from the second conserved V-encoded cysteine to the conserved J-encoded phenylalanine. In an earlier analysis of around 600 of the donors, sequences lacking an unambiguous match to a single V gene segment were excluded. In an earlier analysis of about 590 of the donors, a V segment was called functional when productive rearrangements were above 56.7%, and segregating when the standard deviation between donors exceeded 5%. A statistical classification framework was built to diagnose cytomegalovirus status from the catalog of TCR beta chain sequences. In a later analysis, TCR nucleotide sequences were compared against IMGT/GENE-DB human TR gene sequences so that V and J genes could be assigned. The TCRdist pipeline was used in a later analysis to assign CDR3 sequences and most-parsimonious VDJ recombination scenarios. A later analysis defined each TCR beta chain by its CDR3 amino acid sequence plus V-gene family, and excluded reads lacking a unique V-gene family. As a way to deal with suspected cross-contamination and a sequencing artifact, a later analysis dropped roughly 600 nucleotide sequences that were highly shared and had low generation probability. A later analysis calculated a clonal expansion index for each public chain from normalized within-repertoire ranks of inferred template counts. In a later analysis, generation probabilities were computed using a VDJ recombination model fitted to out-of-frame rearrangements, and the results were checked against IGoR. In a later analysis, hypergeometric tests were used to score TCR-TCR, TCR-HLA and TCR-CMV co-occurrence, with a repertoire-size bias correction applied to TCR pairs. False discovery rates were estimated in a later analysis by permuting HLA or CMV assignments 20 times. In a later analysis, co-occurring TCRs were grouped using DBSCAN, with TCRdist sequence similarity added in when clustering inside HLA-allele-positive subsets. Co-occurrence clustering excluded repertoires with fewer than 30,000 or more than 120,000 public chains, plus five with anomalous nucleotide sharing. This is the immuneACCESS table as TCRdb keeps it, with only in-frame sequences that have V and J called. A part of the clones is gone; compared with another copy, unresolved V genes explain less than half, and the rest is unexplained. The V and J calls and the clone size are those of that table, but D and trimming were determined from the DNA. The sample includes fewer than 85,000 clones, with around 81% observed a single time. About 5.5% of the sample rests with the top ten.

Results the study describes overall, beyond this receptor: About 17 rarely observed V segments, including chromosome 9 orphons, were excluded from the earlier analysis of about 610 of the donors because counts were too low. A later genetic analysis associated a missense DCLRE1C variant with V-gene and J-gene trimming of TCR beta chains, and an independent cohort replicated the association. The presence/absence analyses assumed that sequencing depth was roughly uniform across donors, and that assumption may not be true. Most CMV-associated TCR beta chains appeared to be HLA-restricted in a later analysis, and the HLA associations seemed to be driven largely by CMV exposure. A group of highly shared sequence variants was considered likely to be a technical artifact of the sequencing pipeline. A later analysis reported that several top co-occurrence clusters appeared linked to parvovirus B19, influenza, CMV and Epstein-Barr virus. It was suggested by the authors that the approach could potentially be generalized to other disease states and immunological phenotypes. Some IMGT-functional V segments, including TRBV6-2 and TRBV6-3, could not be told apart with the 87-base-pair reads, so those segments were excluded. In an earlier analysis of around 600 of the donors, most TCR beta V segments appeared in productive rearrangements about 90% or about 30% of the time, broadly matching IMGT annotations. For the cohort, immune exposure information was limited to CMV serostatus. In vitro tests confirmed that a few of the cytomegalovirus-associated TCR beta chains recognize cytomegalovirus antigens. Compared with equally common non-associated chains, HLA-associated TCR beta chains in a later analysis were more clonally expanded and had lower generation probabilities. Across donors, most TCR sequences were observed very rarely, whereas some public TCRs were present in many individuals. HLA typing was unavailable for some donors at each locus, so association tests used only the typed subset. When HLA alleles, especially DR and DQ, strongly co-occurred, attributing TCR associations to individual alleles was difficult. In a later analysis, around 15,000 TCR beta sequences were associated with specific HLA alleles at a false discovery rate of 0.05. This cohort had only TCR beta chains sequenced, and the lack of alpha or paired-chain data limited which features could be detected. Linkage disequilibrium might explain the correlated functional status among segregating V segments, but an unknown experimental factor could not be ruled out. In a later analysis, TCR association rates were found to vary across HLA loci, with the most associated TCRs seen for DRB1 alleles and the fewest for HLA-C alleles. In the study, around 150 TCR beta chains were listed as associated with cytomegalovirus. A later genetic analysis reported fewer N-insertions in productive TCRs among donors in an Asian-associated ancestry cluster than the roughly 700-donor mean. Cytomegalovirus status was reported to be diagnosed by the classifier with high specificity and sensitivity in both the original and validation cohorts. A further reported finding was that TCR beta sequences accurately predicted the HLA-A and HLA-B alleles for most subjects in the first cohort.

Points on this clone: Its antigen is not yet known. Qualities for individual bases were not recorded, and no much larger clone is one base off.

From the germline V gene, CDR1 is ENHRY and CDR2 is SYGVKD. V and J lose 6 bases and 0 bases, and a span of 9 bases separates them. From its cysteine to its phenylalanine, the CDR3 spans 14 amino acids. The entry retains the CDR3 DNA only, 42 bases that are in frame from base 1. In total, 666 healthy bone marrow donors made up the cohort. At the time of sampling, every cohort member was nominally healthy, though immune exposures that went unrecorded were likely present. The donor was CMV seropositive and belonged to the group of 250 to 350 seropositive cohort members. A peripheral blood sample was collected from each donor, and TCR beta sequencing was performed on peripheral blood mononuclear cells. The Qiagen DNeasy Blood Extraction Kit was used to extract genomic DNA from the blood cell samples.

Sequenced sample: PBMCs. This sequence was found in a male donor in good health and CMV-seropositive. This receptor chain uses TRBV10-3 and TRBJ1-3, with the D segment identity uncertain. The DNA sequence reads TGTGCCATCAGGGCACCTAGCTCTGGAAACACCATATATTTT. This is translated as CAIRAPSSGNTIYF.